One T cell receptor beta chain is described in this entry. Sequenced by immunoSEQ multiplex PCR; TCRdb stores in-frame clones only, minus some. The repertoire holds 110,000 to 150,000 clones, with about 89% as singletons. Donors in Cohort 3 who had recovered were those with two negative PCRs, healthcare professional clearance, or resolution of their symptoms. This sample is part of a study of blood T cell repertoires in COVID-19. Sequenced sample: PBMCs or T cells enriched from blood (not recorded which). The origin of this receptor is a man aged 60-69 years who had recovered from COVID-19.

CDR3 residues: CASSFGSTNEKLFF. DNA of the CDR3: TGTGCCAGCAGCTTCGGTTCAACTAATGAAAAACTGTTTTTT. J is TRBJ1-4 and V is TRBV5-6; D call uncertain. The germline CDR1 and CDR2 sequences are SGHDT and YYEEEE. Trimming removed 2 bases at V and 0 bases at J, with 5 bases between. The length of the CDR3 is 14 residues.